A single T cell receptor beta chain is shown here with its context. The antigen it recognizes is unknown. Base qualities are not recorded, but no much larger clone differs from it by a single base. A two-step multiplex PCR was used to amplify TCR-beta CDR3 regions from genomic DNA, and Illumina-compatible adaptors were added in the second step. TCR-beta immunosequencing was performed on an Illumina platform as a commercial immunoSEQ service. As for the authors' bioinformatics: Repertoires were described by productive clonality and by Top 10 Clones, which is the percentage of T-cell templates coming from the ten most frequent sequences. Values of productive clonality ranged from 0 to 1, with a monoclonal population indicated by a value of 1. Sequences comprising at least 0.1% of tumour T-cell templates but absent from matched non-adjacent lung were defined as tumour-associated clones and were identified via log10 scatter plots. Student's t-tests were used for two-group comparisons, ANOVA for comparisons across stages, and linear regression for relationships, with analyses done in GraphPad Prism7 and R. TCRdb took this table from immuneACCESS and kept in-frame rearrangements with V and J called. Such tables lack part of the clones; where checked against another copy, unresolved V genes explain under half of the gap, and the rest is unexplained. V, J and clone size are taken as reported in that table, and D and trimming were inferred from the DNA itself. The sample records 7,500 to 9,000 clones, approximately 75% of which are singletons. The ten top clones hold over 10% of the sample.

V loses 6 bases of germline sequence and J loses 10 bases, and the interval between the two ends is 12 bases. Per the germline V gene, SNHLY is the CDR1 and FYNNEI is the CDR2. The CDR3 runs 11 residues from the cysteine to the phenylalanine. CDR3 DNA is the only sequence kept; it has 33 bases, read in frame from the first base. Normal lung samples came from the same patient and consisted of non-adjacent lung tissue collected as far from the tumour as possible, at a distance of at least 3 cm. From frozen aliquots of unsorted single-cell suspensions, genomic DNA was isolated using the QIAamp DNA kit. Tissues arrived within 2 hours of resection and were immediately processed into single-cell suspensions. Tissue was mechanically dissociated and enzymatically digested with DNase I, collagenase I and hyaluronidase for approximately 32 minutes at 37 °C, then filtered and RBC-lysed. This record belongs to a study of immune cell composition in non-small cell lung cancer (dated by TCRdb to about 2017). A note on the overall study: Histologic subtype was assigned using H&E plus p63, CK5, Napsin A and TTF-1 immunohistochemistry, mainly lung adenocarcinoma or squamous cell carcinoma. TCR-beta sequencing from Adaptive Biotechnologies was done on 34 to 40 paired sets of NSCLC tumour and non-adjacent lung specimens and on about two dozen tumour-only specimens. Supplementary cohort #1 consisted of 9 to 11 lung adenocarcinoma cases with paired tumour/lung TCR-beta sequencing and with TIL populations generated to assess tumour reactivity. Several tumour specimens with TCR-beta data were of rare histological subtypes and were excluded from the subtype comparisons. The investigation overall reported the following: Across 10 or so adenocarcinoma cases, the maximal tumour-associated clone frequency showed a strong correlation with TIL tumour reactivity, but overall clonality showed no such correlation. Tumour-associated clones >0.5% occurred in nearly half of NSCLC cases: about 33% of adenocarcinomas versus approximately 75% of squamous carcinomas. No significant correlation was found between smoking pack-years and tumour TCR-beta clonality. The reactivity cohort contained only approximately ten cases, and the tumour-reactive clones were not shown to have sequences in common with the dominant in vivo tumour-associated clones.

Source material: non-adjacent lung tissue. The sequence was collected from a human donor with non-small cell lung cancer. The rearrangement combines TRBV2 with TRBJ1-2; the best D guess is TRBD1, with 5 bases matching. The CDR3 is CASRATGVYTF. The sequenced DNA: TGTGCCAGCAGGGCGACGGGGGTCTACACCTTC. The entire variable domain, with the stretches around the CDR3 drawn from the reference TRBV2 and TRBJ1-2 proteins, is EPEVTQTPSHQVTQMGQEVILRCVPISNHLYFYWYRQILGQKVEFLVSFYNNEISEKSEIFDDQFSVERPDGSNFTLKIRSTKLEDSAMYFCASRATGVYTFGSGTRLTVV.